The subject of this entry is one TCR beta chain. The antigen remains unidentified. This CDR3 has 17 amino acids. Trimming took 6 bases from V and 2 from J; bases not matched to a gene: 15. From germline, CDR1 is MNHEY and CDR2 SMNVEV (reference sequence). This entry belongs to a study of cytomegalovirus exposure and HLA in healthy donors. For the study at large: Earlier work reported 117 million unique TCR beta sequences from 150 million to 200 million T cells. HLA-typed donors were the source of roughly 85 million unique TCRs held in an early data release. Study outcomes and limitations: The dataset shows that most TCR sequences were rare, while some public TCRs occurred in many donors. The records held CMV serostatus as the only immune exposure information.

Vbeta (60) and Jbeta (13) primers were used in the PCR. The table came from immunoSEQ multiplex PCR; TCRdb's copy has only in-frame clones and leaves some out. Counted here are under 200,000 clones, 79% occurring once; the ten biggest clones make up under 3%. The sample consisted of PBMCs. This receptor was identified in a woman in her 50s in good health and CMV-seronegative. This sequence joins TRBV27 and TRBJ2-7; 8 nucleotides agree with TRBD1. The CDR3 loop reads CASRLRGTGTGPYEQYF. As DNA, the CDR3 is TGTGCCAGCAGACTACGGGGCACCGGGACAGGACCCTACGAGCAGTACTTC.